These 11 T cell receptor beta chains came from one sample sequenced in a study of regulatory T cells in long-lasting Graves disease. Indicated time point: newly diagnosed GD, antithyroid drugs for less than 3 months. Scientists built the TCR library using RNA that was extracted from PBMCs. HTBI primers from iRepertoire and Arm-PCR of CDR3 regions yielded the TCR beta libraries. TCRdb itself ran the multiplex PCR reads through MiXCR, one entry per CDR3 protein. The sample holds around 250,000 distinct CDR3 sequences, 20% to 25% seen once. This sample comprised peripheral blood mononuclear cells (PBMCs), obtained at new diagnosis, from a patient treated with antithyroid drugs. The source is a female donor with Graves disease.

In this sample, this clonotype turned up many times. The rearrangement links TRBV3-1 to TRBJ2-7; no firm D call. Trimming cost V 1 base and J 6 bases, with 13 bases left between them. There are 14 residues in the CDR3. CDR1 is LGHDT, CDR2 YNNKEL, per germline (reference sequence). The CDR3: CASSQGLTSSEQYF. The CDR3 DNA sequence: TGTGCCAGCAGCCAAGGTCTCACTTCTAGCGAGCAGTACTTC.

There are many counts of this clonotype. The rearrangement links TRBV6-2 or TRBV6-3 to TRBJ2-7, with no clear D. V was pared by 0 bases and J by 0 bases, with 12 bases between. CDR1 and CDR2 from the germline V gene are MNHEY and SVGEGT. The CDR3 has 16 amino acids. The CDR3 region is CASSYSSGVNSYEQYF. The DNA of the CDR3 is TGTGCCAGCAGTTACTCGTCCGGCGTGAACTCCTACGAGCAGTACTTC.

The sample holds many counts of this clonotype. The chain uses TRBV6-1 and TRBJ1-1; the D gene is possibly TRBD1 (5 bases). There are 13 residues in the CDR3. Germline V gene lookup returns CDR1 MNHNS and CDR2 SASEGT. V was pared by 8 bases and J by 0 bases, with 10 bases between. This chain's CDR3 is CASWGFVNTEAFF. The DNA of the CDR3 is TGTGCCAGCTGGGGGTTCGTGAACACTGAAGCTTTCTTT.

The gene calls are TRBV24-1 and TRBJ2-5, with a weak D call TRBD1 (6 bases). The CDR3 is made up of 16 amino acids. Per germline, CDR1 KGHDR and CDR2 SFDVKD. V was pared by 2 bases and J by 5 bases, with 17 bases between. The CDR3 DNA is TGTGCCACCAGTGATTGGTCAGGGGCGGTGGGGGAGACCCAGTACTTC. Amino acids: CATSDWSGAVGETQYF.

This clonotype was seen ten or more times. V and J are TRBV18 and TRBJ2-1, with TRBD2 as a possible D gene (6 bases). The CDR3 is 14 amino acids. Between the trimmed V and J ends, which lost 2 bases and 2 bases, there was a span of 7 bases. The germline CDR1 and CDR2 sequences are KGHSH and LQKENI. The CDR3 coding sequence is TGTGCCAGCTCACCAGCGGGGCCCTACAATGAGCAGTTCTTC. Translating it yields CASSPAGPYNEQFF.

This clonotype was counted ten times or more. This chain uses TRBV7-2 with TRBJ1-5; maybe TRBD1 (6 bases). The CDR3 is 14 residues long. Germline lookup yields CDR1 SGHTA and CDR2 FQGNSA. Trimming removed 5 bases from V and 6 bases from J, with 14 bases in between. CDR3 amino acids: CASSPSGAGQPQHF. Here the CDR3 DNA reads TGTGCCAGCAGCCCTTCGGGGGCCGGTCAGCCCCAGCATTTT. Variable domain in full (rest from reference TRBV7-2 and TRBJ1-5): GAGVSQSPSNKVTEKGKDVELRCDPISGHTALYWYRQSLGQGLEFLIYFQGNSAPDKSGLPSDRFSAERTGGSVSTLTIQRTQQEDSAVYLCASSPSGAGQPQHFGDGTRLSIL.

The chain links TRBV19 to TRBJ2-5; D is uncertain. The CDR3 spans 13 residues. Trimming cost V 1 base and J 3 bases, with 6 bases left between them. The germline gives CDR1 LNHDA, CDR2 SQIVND (reference sequence). Here the CDR3 DNA reads TGTGCCAGTAGTATAGGTTCAGAAGAGACCCAGTACTTC. This sequence encodes CASSIGSEETQYF.

This clonotype was recorded many times. The chain uses TRBV15 and TRBJ1-5, with D perhaps matching TRBD1 (5 bases). This CDR3 has 15 residues. CDR1 and CDR2 from the germline V gene are LNHNV and YYDKDF (reference sequence). V shed 2 bases and J shed 3 bases, with 11 bases lying between them. This CDR3 reads CATSRTDRNNQPQHF. The CDR3 DNA reads TGTGCCACCAGCAGAACTGACAGAAACAATCAGCCCCAGCATTTT. The whole variable domain, filled in from reference TRBV15 and TRBJ1-5, reads DAMVIQNPRYQVTQFGKPVTLSCSQTLNHNVMYWYQQKSSQAPKLLFHYYDKDFNNEADTPDNFQSRRPNTSFCFLDIRSPGLGDTAMYLCATSRTDRNNQPQHFGDGTRLSIL.

This clonotype was seen ten or more times. The chain uses TRBV20-1 and TRBJ2-3; tentative D call: TRBD1 (6 bases). CDR3 length: 12 amino acids. V was trimmed by 5 bases and J by 5 bases, leaving 11 bases between them. In germline, CDR1 is DFQATT, CDR2 SNEGSKA (reference sequence). The CDR3 here is CSAPRGGDTQYF. The DNA for the CDR3 is TGCAGTGCTCCGCGAGGGGGAGATACGCAGTATTTT.

This clonotype was seen repeatedly, ten times or more. The chain has TRBV6-1 and TRBJ2-7, with 9 bases identical to TRBD1. The CDR3 contains 14 residues. Germline loops: CDR1 MNHNS, CDR2 SASEGT. V lost 6 bases, J lost 0 bases, and 3 bases stayed unmatched. In DNA form, the CDR3 reads TGTGCCAGCAGAAGACAGGGGGACTCCTACGAGCAGTACTTC. Translated: CASRRQGDSYEQYF.

This clonotype appeared many times. CDR3 protein: CASSRTVPGELFF. The CDR3 DNA reads TGTGCCAGCAGCCGGACAGTCCCCGGGGAGCTGTTTTTT. The chain has TRBV11-2 and TRBJ2-2; D is possibly TRBD1 (6 bases). Germline CDR1 reads SGHAT; CDR2 reads FQNNGV. Trimming stripped 5 bases from V and 6 bases from J, with 10 bases between. There are 13 residues in the CDR3. Full variable domain (rest looked up from reference TRBV11-2 and TRBJ2-2): EAGVAQSPRYKIIEKRQSVAFWCNPISGHATLYWYQQILGQGPKLLIQFQNNGVVDDSQLPKDRFSAERLKGVDSTLKIQPAKLEDSAVYLCASSRTVPGELFFGEGSRLTVL.